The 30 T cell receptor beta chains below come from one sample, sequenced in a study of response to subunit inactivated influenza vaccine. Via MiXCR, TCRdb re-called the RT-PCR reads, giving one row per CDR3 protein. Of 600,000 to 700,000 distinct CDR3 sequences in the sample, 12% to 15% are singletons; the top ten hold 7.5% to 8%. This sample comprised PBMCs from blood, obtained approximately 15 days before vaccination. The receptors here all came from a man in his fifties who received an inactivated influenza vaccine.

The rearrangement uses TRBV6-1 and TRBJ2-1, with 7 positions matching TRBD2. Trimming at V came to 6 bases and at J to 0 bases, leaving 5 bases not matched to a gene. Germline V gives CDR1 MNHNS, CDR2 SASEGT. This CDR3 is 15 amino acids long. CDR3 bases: TGTGCCAGCAGAGTAGCGGGCGCCTCCTACAATGAGCAGTTCTTC. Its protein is CASRVAGASYNEQFF.

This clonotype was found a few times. The CDR3 protein is CAIRRQGLNYGYTF. CDR3 bases: TGTGCCATCAGAAGACAGGGCCTTAACTATGGCTACACCTTC. V is TRBV10-3 and J is TRBJ1-2, with 7 bases aligning to TRBD1. Germline trimming cut 6 bases from V and 1 base from J; bases unmatched to any gene: 5. The germline V gene encodes CDR1 ENHRY and CDR2 SYGVKD. The CDR3 is made up of 14 amino acids.

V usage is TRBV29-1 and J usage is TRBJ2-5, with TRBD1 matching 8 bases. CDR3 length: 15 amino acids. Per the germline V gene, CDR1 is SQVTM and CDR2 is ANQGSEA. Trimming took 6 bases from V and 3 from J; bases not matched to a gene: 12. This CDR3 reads CSVRTHPGQEETQYF. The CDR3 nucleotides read TGCAGCGTACGAACCCACCCGGGACAGGAAGAGACCCAGTACTTC.

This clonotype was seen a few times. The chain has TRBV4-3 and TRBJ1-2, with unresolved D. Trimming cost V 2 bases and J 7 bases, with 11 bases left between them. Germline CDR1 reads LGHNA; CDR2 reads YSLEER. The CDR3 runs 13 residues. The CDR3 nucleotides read TGCGCCAGCAGCCAAACCCCCTGGAGTGGCTACACCTTC. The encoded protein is CASSQTPWSGYTF.

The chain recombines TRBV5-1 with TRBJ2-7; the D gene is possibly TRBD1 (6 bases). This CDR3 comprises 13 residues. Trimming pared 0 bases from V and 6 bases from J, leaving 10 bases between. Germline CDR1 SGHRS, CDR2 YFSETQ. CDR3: CASSLVRGSEQYF. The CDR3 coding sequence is TGCGCCAGCAGCTTGGTCAGGGGTAGCGAGCAGTACTTC.

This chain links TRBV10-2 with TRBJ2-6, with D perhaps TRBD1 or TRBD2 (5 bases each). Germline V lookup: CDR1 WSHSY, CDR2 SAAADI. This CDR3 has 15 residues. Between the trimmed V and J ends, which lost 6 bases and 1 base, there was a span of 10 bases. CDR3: CASRKGTSGANVLTF. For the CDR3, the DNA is TGCGCCAGCAGAAAAGGGACGTCTGGGGCCAACGTCCTGACTTTC.

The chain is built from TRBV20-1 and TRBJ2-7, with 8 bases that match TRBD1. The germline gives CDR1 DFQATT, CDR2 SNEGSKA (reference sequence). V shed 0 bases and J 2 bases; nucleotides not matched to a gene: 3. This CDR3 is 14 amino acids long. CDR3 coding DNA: TGCAGTGCTAGAGATTGGGGACAGGCCTACGAGCAGTACTTC. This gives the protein CSARDWGQAYEQYF.

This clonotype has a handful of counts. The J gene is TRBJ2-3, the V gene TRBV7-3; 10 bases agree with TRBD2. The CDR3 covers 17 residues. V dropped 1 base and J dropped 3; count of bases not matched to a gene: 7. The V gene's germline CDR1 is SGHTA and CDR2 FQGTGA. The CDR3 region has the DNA TGTGCCAGCAGCTTAATTCCCCAGCGGGAGGGGACAGATACGCAGTATTTT. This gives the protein CASSLIPQREGTDTQYF.

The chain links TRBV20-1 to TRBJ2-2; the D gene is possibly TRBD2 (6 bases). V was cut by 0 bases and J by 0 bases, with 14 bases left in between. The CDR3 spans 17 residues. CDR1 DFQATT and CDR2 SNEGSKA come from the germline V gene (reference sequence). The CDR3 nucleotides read TGCAGTGCTAGAGATGTGTTCGGGGGTGCGAACACCGGGGAGCTGTTTTTT. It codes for CSARDVFGGANTGELFF.

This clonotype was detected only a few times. The CDR3 bases are TGCGCCAGCGGGGACAGTCAGAACACCATATATTTT. Protein product: CASGDSQNTIYF. This rearrangement joins TRBV5-1 to TRBJ1-3, with 7 bases fitting TRBD1. V lost 7 bases and J lost 7; bases outside the gene matches: 5. This CDR3 region has 12 residues. Looked up from germline, CDR1 is SGHRS and CDR2 is YFSETQ.

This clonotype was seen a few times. The CDR3 DNA follows: TGTGCCAGCAGTGAAGCGCTTCAGGGGCTTGGCTACACCTTC. Translation gives CASSEALQGLGYTF. The chain links TRBV2 to TRBJ1-2; a weak D match, TRBD1 (6 bases). V was shortened by 0 bases and J by 7 bases, with 12 bases between the two germline ends. The CDR3 spans 14 residues. Germline V gives CDR1 SNHLY, CDR2 FYNNEI.

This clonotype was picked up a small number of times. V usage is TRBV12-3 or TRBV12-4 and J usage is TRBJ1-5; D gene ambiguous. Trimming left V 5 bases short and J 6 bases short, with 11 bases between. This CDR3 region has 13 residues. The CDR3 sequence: CASSLLEGQPQHF. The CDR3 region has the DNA TGTGCCAGCAGTCTGCTCGAGGGTCAGCCCCAGCATTTT.

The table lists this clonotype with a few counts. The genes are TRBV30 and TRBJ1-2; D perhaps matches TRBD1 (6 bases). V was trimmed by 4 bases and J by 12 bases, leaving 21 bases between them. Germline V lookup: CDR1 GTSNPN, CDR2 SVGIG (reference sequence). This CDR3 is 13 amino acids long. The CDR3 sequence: CAWTLPGAKGHTF. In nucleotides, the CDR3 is TGTGCCTGGACCCTTCCGGGGGCAAAGGGCCACACCTTC.

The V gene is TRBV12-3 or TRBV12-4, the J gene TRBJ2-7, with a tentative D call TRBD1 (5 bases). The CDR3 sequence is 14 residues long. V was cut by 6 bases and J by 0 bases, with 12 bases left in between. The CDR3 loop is CASRPRQSSYEQYF. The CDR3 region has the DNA TGTGCCAGCAGACCTCGACAGAGCTCCTACGAGCAGTACTTC.

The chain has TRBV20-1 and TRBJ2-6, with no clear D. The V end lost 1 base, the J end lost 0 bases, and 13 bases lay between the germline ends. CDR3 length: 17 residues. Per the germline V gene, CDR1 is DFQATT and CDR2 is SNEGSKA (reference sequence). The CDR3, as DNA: TGCAGTGCTAGAGGTGGTACTGTCAGCTCTGGGGCCAACGTCCTGACTTTC. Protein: CSARGGTVSSGANVLTF.

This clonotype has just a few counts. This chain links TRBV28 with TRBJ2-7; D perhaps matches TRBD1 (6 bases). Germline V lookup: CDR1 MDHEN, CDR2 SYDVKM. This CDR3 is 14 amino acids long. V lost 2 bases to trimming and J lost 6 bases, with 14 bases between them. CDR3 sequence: CASSLGTPGFEQYF. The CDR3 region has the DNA TGTGCCAGCAGTTTAGGGACACCTGGGTTCGAGCAGTACTTC.

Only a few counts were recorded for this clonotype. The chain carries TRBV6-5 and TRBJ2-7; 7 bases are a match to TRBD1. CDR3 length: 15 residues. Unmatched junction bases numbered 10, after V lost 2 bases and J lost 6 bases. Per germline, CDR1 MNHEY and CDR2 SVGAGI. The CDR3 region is CASSYPGQPSGEQYF. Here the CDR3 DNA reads TGTGCCAGCAGTTACCCGGGACAGCCCTCGGGCGAGCAGTACTTC.

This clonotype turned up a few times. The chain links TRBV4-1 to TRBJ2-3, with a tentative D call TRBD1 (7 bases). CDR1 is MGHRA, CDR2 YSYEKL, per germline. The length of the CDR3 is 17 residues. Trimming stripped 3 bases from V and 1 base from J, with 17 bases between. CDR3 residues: CASSHLRGDRRTDTQYF. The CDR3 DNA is TGCGCCAGCAGCCACCTTAGGGGGGACAGACGCACAGATACGCAGTATTTT.

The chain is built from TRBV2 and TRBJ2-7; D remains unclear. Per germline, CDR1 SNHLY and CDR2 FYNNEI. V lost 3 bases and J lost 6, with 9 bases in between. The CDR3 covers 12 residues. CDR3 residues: CASSDDGVEQYF. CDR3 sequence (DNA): TGTGCCAGCAGTGATGATGGGGTCGAGCAGTACTTC.

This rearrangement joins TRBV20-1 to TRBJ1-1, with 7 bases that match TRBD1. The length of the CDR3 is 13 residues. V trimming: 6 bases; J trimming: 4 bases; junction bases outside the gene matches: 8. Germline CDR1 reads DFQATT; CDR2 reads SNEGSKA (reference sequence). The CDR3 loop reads CSAESGDSTEAFF. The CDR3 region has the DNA TGCAGTGCGGAGTCGGGGGACAGCACTGAAGCTTTCTTT.

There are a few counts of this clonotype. CDR3 region: CASSFNIAGDPNEQFF. In DNA, the CDR3 is TGTGCCAGCAGCTTCAATATAGCGGGAGATCCCAATGAGCAGTTCTTC. The gene calls are TRBV9 and TRBJ2-1; 9 bases agree with TRBD2. V lost 4 bases and J lost 6; bases outside the gene matches: 11. Germline-derived CDR1 and CDR2 are SGDLS and YYNGEE. CDR3 length: 16 amino acids.

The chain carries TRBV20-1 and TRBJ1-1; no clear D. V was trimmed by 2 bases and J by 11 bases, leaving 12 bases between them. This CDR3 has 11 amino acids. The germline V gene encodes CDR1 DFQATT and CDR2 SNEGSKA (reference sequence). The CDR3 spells CSARTRLGAFF. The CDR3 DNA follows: TGCAGTGCTAGAACGAGGCTTGGTGCTTTCTTT.

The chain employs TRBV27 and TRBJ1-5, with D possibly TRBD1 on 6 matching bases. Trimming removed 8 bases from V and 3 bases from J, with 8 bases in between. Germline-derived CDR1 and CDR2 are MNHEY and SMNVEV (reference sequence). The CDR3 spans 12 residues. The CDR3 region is CASGTPNQPQHF. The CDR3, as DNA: TGTGCCAGCGGGACACCCAATCAGCCCCAGCATTTT.

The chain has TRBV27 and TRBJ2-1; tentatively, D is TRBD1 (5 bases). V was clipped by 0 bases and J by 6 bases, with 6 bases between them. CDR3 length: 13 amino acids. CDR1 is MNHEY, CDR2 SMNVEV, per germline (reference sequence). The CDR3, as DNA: TGTGCCAGCAGTTTATCAGGGGTCAATGAGCAGTTCTTC. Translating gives CASSLSGVNEQFF.

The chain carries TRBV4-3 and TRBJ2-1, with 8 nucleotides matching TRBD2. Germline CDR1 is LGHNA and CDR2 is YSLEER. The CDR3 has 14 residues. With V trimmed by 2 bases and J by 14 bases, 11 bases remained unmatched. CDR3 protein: CASSQSTGGADEFF. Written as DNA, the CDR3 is TGCGCCAGCAGCCAATCGACCGGGGGGGCCGATGAGTTCTTC.

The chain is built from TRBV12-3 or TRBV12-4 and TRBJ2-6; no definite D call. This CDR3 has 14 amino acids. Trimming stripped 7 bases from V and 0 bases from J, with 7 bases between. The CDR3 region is CASTLVSGANVLTF. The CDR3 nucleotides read TGTGCCAGCACTCTAGTCTCTGGGGCCAACGTCCTGACTTTC.

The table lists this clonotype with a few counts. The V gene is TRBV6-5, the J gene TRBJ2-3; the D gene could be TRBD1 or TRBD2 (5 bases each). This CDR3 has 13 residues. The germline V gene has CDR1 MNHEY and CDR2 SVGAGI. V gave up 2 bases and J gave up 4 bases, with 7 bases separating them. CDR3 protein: CASSYGGPDTQYF. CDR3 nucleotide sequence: TGTGCCAGCAGTTACGGGGGTCCAGATACGCAGTATTTT.

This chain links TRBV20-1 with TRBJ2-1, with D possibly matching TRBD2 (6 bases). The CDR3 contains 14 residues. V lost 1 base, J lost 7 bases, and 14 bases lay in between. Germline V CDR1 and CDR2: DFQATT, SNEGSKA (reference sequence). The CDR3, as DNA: TGCAGTGCTAGAGTGGCGGGAAGTACTAATGAGCAGTTCTTC. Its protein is CSARVAGSTNEQFF.

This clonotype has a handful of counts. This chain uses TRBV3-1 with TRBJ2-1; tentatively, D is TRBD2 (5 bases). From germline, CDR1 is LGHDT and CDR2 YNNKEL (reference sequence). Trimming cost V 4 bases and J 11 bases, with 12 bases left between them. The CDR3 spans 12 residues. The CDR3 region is CASSRPPGKQFF. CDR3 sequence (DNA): TGTGCCAGCAGCCGCCCACCGGGGAAGCAGTTCTTC.

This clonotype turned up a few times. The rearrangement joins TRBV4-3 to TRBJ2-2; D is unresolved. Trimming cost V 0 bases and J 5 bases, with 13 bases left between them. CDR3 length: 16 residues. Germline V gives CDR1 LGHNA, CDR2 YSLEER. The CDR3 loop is CASSQEIRLGTGELFF. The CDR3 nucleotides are TGCGCCAGCAGCCAAGAAATTCGGTTGGGGACCGGGGAGCTGTTTTTT.